This T cell receptor (beta chain) was observed in a study of post-analysis software for immune sequencing data. Overall study findings and caveats: F-measure co-clustering was strong for batch-matched samples. People with multiple sclerosis had a significantly lower normalized Chao1 diversity than controls did. Five TRBV segments occurring more often in patients than controls included TRBV5-6, TRBV5-1 and TRBV20-1.

This clonotype occurred once. Its target is not known. Sequencing libraries made from TCR beta cDNA carried unique molecular identifiers. cDNA molecules numbering about 490,000 came from roughly 1 to 10 million T cells. TCRdb reprocessed the PCR reads with MiXCR, giving one entry per CDR3 protein. The sample consists of over 300,000 distinct CDR3 sequences, less than 40% of them appearing once. The V gene's germline CDR1 is LGHNT and CDR2 FRNRAP. CDR3 length: 16 amino acids. V lost 3 bases and J 5 bases, leaving 19 bases between the germline ends. The receptor was isolated from a girl aged 10 to 17 with multiple sclerosis. V usage is TRBV12-5 and J usage is TRBJ1-1; a possible D gene is TRBD1 (6 bases). Material for sequencing was blood. Here the CDR3 reads CASGLFRQPGVTEAFF. CDR3 in DNA: TGTGCTAGTGGTTTATTTAGACAGCCAGGGGTAACTGAAGCTTTCTTT.